A selection of T cell receptor beta chains follows, all from one sample in a study of a mutant IDH1 vaccine in newly diagnosed glioma. Data came from immunoSEQ multiplex PCR; TCRdb stores just in-frame clones and leaves some out. The table lists just under 70,000 clones, approximately 88% of them singletons. Which antigens these TCRs recognize remains unknown. The sample in question was PBMCs, obtained from a glioma patient whose treatment included an IDH1 peptide vaccine. The origin of the receptors is a man younger than 35 with glioma. The CDR3 runs from the conserved cysteine through the conserved F or W. Fields, in order: D gene, J gene, clone size, V gene, CDR3 DNA, CDR3 protein. A D gene is named only where the DNA matches it firmly. Not every row has a clone size; where given, it reads once, few, many or a size class.

d_gene: TRBD2
j_gene: TRBJ2-5
abundance: medium-sized
v_gene: TRBV28
CDR3nt: TGTGCCAGCAGTTTATTGACTAGCGGACAAGAGACCCAGTACTTC
CDR3aa: CASSLLTSGQETQYF

d_gene: .
j_gene: TRBJ1-4
abundance: .
v_gene: TRBV25-1
CDR3nt: TGTGCCAGCAGTGAATCCAGGGAAGATGGGGAAGAAAAACTGTTTTTT
CDR3aa: CASSESREDGEEKLFF

d_gene: .
j_gene: TRBJ1-4
abundance: .
v_gene: TRBV12-5
CDR3nt: TGTGCTAGTGGTTTGACCGGAGGACTAGAAAAACTGTTTTTT
CDR3aa: CASGLTGGLEKLFF

d_gene: TRBD2
j_gene: TRBJ2-7
abundance: .
v_gene: TRBV6-1
CDR3nt: TGTGCCAGCGGTAGCGGGGTCCCTCTCGAGCAGTACTTC
CDR3aa: CASGSGVPLEQYF

d_gene: .
j_gene: TRBJ2-4
abundance: .
v_gene: TRBV10-1
CDR3nt: TGCGCCAGCATCCCCAGGGGAAAAAACATTCAGTACTTC
CDR3aa: CASIPRGKNIQYF

d_gene: .
j_gene: TRBJ2-3
abundance: .
v_gene: TRBV19
CDR3nt: TGTGCCAGTAGTATTTATCGGGGCACAGATACGCAGTATTTT
CDR3aa: CASSIYRGTDTQYF

d_gene: TRBD1
j_gene: TRBJ1-5
abundance: .
v_gene: TRBV5-5
CDR3nt: TGTGCCAGCAGCACCCTGACAGGGGGCAATCAGCCCCAGCATTTT
CDR3aa: CASSTLTGGNQPQHF

d_gene: .
j_gene: TRBJ2-7
abundance: .
v_gene: TRBV30
CDR3nt: TGTGCCTGGAGTGGCGGTAGCTCCTACGAGCAGTACTTC
CDR3aa: CAWSGGSSYEQYF

d_gene: .
j_gene: TRBJ1-4
abundance: .
v_gene: TRBV9
CDR3nt: TGTGCCAGCGCCCAGGGAAGGGAGCTGTATGAAAAACTGTTTTTT
CDR3aa: CASAQGRELYEKLFF

d_gene: .
j_gene: TRBJ1-2
abundance: .
v_gene: TRBV4-2
CDR3nt: TGTGCCAGCAGCCAAGGAGCCCCAACAGGTACCGTTAACTATGGCTACACCTTC
CDR3aa: CASSQGAPTGTVNYGYTF

d_gene: .
j_gene: TRBJ2-7
abundance: .
v_gene: TRBV2
CDR3nt: TGTGCCAGCAGTGATCCTGAGGAAGACCCGAGCTCCTACGAGCAGTACTTC
CDR3aa: CASSDPEEDPSSYEQYF

d_gene: .
j_gene: TRBJ1-1
abundance: .
v_gene: TRBV4-2
CDR3nt: TGTGCCAGCAGCCAAGAGGGGCGGTCGGTGAACACTGAAGCTTTCTTT
CDR3aa: CASSQEGRSVNTEAFF

d_gene: .
j_gene: TRBJ2-7
abundance: .
v_gene: TRBV4-1
CDR3nt: TGCGCCAGCAGCCAAGCGCCAGGGGGGGTCTACGAGCAGTACTTC
CDR3aa: CASSQAPGGVYEQYF

d_gene: .
j_gene: TRBJ2-5
abundance: .
v_gene: TRBV21-1
CDR3nt: TGTGCCAGCAGCGTGCCGGGGCCCCAAGAGACCCAGTACTTC
CDR3aa: CASSVPGPQETQYF

d_gene: TRBD1
j_gene: TRBJ1-2
abundance: .
v_gene: TRBV5-1
CDR3nt: TGCGCCAGCGGACAGGGGAGGTCCGGCTACACCTTC
CDR3aa: CASGQGRSGYTF

d_gene: TRBD1
j_gene: TRBJ2-5
abundance: .
v_gene: TRBV7-9
CDR3nt: TGTGCCAGCAGCGGATACAGGGGGTTGGGCCCCCTTCAAGAGACCCAGTACTTC
CDR3aa: CASSGYRGLGPLQETQYF

d_gene: TRBD2
j_gene: TRBJ2-5
abundance: .
v_gene: TRBV30
CDR3nt: TGTGCTCACGGGAGGGAGGGAGAGACCCAGTACTTC
CDR3aa: CAHGREGETQYF

d_gene: .
j_gene: TRBJ1-2
abundance: .
v_gene: TRBV12-5
CDR3nt: TGTGCTAGTGCCCCGACGGAGAACTATGGCTACACCTTC
CDR3aa: CASAPTENYGYTF

d_gene: .
j_gene: TRBJ2-7
abundance: .
v_gene: TRBV7-2
CDR3nt: TGTGCCAGCAGCTTACGGACTGGTTCGCACGAGCAGTACTTC
CDR3aa: CASSLRTGSHEQYF

d_gene: .
j_gene: TRBJ2-5
abundance: .
v_gene: TRBV2
CDR3nt: TGTGCCAGCAGTGACAGGGGCGGGGAGACCCAGTACTTC
CDR3aa: CASSDRGGETQYF

d_gene: .
j_gene: TRBJ1-6
abundance: once
v_gene: TRBV5-4
CDR3nt: TGTGCCAGCAGTACTCGGGGCTCCTATAATTCACCCCTCCACTTT
CDR3aa: CASSTRGSYNSPLHF

d_gene: .
j_gene: TRBJ1-1
abundance: .
v_gene: TRBV27
CDR3nt: TGTGCCAGCAGTTTGGGCGGTGGTACTGAAGCTTTCTTT
CDR3aa: CASSLGGGTEAFF

d_gene: TRBD2
j_gene: TRBJ2-1
abundance: .
v_gene: TRBV27
CDR3nt: TGTGCCAGCAGTTTGAGGGGCGGGGGCAATGAGCAGTTCTTC
CDR3aa: CASSLRGGGNEQFF

d_gene: TRBD2
j_gene: TRBJ2-3
abundance: .
v_gene: TRBV9
CDR3nt: TGTGCCAGCAGCGTAGCGGGACTAGCGGGAGGGCCGGGTACGCAGTATTTT
CDR3aa: CASSVAGLAGGPGTQYF

d_gene: .
j_gene: TRBJ2-2
abundance: .
v_gene: TRBV7-2
CDR3nt: TGTGCCAGCAGCCCCGAGGGGGTGACCGGGGAGCTGTTTTTT
CDR3aa: CASSPEGVTGELFF

d_gene: TRBD1
j_gene: TRBJ1-2
abundance: .
v_gene: TRBV6-5
CDR3nt: TGTGCCAGCCGGCGGCGGGACAGAGCTAACTATGGCTACACCTTC
CDR3aa: CASRRRDRANYGYTF

d_gene: TRBD2
j_gene: TRBJ2-7
abundance: .
v_gene: TRBV13
CDR3nt: TGTGCCAGCAGCTTAGGCCTTGCGGGGGGGCCGATCGAGCAGTACTTC
CDR3aa: CASSLGLAGGPIEQYF

d_gene: .
j_gene: TRBJ2-2
abundance: .
v_gene: TRBV29-1
CDR3nt: TGCAGCGTTGAGGGCAGGGGCTACCCCGGGGAGCTGTTTTTT
CDR3aa: CSVEGRGYPGELFF